Listed below are T cell receptor beta chains from one sample, sequenced in a study of T cells in localized non-small cell lung cancer. This table comes from immunoSEQ multiplex PCR, and its TCRdb copy is limited to in-frame clones, with some not included. The data show some 10,000 clones, over 70% seen once. This material consisted of peripheral blood, taken before any cancer treatment. The receptors were gathered from a male donor at least 60 years old with stage I lung adenocarcinoma. Both conserved end residues are trimmed from each CDR3. Each record gives: J gene, clone size, V gene, CDR3 length, CDR3 protein. Clone size is not always given. Where it is, it says once, few, many or a class for expanded clones.

J: TRBJ1-1; size: NA; V: TRBV7-3; length: 13; CDR3: ASSPRGGGYTEAF
J: TRBJ2-1; size: NA; V: TRBV2; length: 14; CDR3: ASELVPGLGLNEQF
J: TRBJ2-2; size: NA; V: TRBV5-4; length: 13; CDR3: ASSLFGGNTGELF
J: TRBJ1-5; size: NA; V: TRBV10-3; length: 13; CDR3: AIREGQGSVEPQH
J: TRBJ2-3; size: NA; V: TRBV5-1; length: 13; CDR3: ASSLGWGFTDTQY
J: TRBJ2-5; size: NA; V: TRBV9; length: 14; CDR3: ASSVQAGGLGETQY
J: TRBJ2-5; size: NA; V: TRBV7-2; length: 13; CDR3: ASSLGFGVRETQY
J: TRBJ2-5; size: NA; V: TRBV7-3; length: 11; CDR3: ASSVGPKETQY
J: TRBJ2-7; size: NA; V: TRBV11-2; length: 13; CDR3: ASSPAGTGIYEQY
J: TRBJ1-2; size: NA; V: TRBV11-2; length: 14; CDR3: ASSGGTGGPLRGYT
J: TRBJ2-3; size: NA; V: TRBV18; length: 12; CDR3: ASSPGFRGDTQY
J: TRBJ1-3; size: once; V: TRBV28; length: 16; CDR3: ASGGGTLMTVGRNTIY
J: TRBJ2-1; size: NA; V: TRBV5-1; length: 13; CDR3: ASSRGTESYNEQF
J: TRBJ2-3; size: once; V: TRBV6-1; length: 14; CDR3: ASSASLGTGTDTQY
J: TRBJ1-2; size: NA; V: TRBV7-2; length: 15; CDR3: ASSLVSWGLDNYGYT
J: TRBJ1-1; size: once; V: TRBV14; length: 14; CDR3: ASSQEGRQGGTEAF
J: TRBJ2-3; size: few; V: TRBV7-2; length: 15; CDR3: ASSLQLTRQVTDTQY
J: TRBJ1-1; size: NA; V: TRBV7-8; length: 13; CDR3: ASSLGQAPNTEAF
J: TRBJ1-1; size: few; V: TRBV6-5; length: 10; CDR3: ASSYGGPEAF
J: TRBJ1-6; size: once; V: TRBV2; length: 13; CDR3: ASSPETFGNSPLH